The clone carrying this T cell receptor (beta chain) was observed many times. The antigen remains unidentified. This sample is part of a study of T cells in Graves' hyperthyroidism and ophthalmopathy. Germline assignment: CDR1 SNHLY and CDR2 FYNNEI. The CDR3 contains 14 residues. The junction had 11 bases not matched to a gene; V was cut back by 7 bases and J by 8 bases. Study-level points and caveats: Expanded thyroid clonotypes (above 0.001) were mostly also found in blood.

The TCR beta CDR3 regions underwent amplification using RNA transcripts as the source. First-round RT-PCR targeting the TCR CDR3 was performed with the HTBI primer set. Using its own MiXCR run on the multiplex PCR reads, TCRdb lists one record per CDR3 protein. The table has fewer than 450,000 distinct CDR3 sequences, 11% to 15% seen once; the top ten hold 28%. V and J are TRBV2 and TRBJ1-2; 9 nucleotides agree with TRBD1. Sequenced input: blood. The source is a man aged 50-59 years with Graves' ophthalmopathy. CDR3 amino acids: CASTTDRGQAGYTF. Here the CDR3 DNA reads TGTGCCAGCACTACGGACAGGGGCCAGGCGGGCTACACCTTC.